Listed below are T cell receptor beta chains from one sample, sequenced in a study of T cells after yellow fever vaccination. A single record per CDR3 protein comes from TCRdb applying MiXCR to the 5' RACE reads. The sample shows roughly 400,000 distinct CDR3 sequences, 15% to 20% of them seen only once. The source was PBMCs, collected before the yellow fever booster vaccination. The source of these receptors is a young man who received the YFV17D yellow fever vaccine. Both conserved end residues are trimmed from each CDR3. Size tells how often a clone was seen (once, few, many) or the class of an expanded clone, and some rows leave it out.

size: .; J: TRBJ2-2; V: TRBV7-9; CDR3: ASSEWPGANTGELF
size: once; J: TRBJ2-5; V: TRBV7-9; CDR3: ASSSTSGGVLRAETQY
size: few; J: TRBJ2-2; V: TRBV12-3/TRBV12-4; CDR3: ASSLAGLTTGELF
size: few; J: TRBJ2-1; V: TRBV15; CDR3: ATSRDRIYEQF
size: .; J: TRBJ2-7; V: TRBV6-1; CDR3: ASRSRLAYEQY
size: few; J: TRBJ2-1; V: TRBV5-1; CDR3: ASSKLAGEQF
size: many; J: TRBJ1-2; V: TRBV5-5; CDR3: ASSTTGGGGYT
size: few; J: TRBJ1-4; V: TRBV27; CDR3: ASTLPGQPNEKLF
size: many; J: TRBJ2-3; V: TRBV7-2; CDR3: ASSLMRGSTDTQY
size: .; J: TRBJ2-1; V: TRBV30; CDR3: AWSVTEIYNEQF
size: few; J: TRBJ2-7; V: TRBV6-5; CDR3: ASSYSYSFSYEQY
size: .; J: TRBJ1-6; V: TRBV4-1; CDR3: ASGPGELNSPLH
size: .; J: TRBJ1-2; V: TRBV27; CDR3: ASSSTGTGGLDNYGYT
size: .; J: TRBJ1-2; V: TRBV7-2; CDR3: ASSNRDRAYGYT
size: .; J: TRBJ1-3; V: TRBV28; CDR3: ASSLSLMTGRNTIY
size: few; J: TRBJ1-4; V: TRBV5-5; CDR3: ASSLNPLSQPHEKLF
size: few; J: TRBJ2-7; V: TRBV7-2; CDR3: ASSSPALGYEQY
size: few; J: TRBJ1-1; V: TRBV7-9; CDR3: ASSLLVLGTEAF
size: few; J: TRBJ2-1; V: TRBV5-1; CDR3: ASSIGTGVNEQF
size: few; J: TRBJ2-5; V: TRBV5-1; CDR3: ASQSGGQETQY
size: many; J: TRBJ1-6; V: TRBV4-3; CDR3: ASSQGKTGDNSPLH
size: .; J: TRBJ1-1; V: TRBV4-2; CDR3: ASSQDPPLFGVKNTEAF
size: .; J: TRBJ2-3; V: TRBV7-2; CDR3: ASSLLAGGQVTQY
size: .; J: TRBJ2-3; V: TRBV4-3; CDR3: ASSQDQGGGKQY
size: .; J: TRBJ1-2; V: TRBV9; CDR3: ASRKNDGYGYT
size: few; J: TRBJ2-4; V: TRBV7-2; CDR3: ASSEGGAAKNIQY
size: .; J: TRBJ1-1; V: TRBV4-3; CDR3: ASSQDRYTEAF
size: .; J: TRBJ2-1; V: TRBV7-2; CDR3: ASSLVAGVTYNEQF